What follows describes a single T cell receptor (beta chain). Antigen unknown. This sample stems from a study of post-analysis software for immune sequencing data. Study overall: Clinical courses comprised relapsing-remitting, secondary progressive and progressive-relapsing multiple sclerosis.

Unique molecular identifiers had been added to the TCR beta cDNA libraries. Around 500,000 cDNA molecules were obtained per 1 to 10 million input T cells. TCRdb analysed the PCR reads with MiXCR anew, one entry per CDR3 protein. The sample lists about 770,000 distinct CDR3 sequences, around 42% occurring once. Germline values: CDR1 MNHEY, CDR2 SMNVEV (reference sequence). V shed 5 bases, J shed 0 bases, and the junction held 3 bases outside the gene matches. This CDR3 is built from 15 residues. Whole-study findings and limits: When compared against controls, multiple sclerosis patients showed significantly lower normalized Chao1 diversity. With TRBV5-6, TRBV5-1 and TRBV20-1 included, about five TRBV segments were more frequent in patients than in controls.

The TCR sequence derives from a girl aged 5-17 years with multiple sclerosis. Material: blood. The chain employs TRBV27 and TRBJ2-4, with 8 positions matching TRBD2. Here the CDR3 DNA reads TGTGCCAGCAGTCCTCTAGCGGGAGCCAAAAACATTCAGTACTTC. Protein: CASSPLAGAKNIQYF.